This TCR beta chain was captured in a study of T cell changes during pregnancy in multiple sclerosis. The protocol was immunoSEQ multiplex PCR, while the TCRdb copy is restricted to in-frame clones and leaves out a portion. The sample includes nearly 80,000 clones, around nine tenths of them seen just once. The CDR3 is 15 residues long. Germline CDR1 and CDR2: MNHEY and SMNVEV (reference sequence). V lost 3 bases and J 6 bases, leaving 15 bases between the germline ends. The chain joins TRBV27 to TRBJ2-1, with D possibly TRBD1 on 6 matching bases. The clonotype was recovered from a female donor with multiple sclerosis, enrolled in a pregnancy study. The specimen was CD4+ T cells from peripheral blood mononuclear cells, collected before pregnancy. The CDR3 reads CASSFQGLGGNEQFF. The CDR3 DNA reads as TGTGCCAGCAGTTTCCAGGGGCTAGGGGGCAATGAGCAGTTCTTC.